What follows describes a single TCR beta chain. Its antigen is as yet unknown. The sample originates from a study of T cells after yellow fever vaccination. The study, taken as a whole, reports: Clonotypes appearing in both CD4 and CD8 compartments existed, and their share was small. In post-booster samples, most primary-vaccination clones reappeared (about 96% CD4, roughly 89% CD8).

Germline V gene lookup returns CDR1 KGHSH and CDR2 LQKENI. This CDR3 spans 15 amino acids. V shed 0 bases and J 5 bases; nucleotides not matched to a gene: 1. TCRdb re-analysed the 5' RACE reads in MiXCR, keeping a single row per CDR3 protein. The sample has 550,000 to 750,000 distinct CDR3 sequences; roughly 13% are singletons. The sequence derives from a man aged 25-40 years who received the YFV17D yellow fever vaccine. The sequences come from PBMCs, collected on the day of the yellow fever booster vaccination. The chain links TRBV18 to TRBJ2-4; 10 bases agree with TRBD2. CDR3 nucleotide sequence: TGTGCCAGCTCACCACCACTAGCGGGACAAAACATTCAGTACTTC. Translated: CASSPPLAGQNIQYF. The full variable domain, its missing parts supplied by reference TRBV18 and TRBJ2-4, is NAGVMQNPRHLVRRRGQEARLRCSPMKGHSHVYWYRQLPEEGLKFMVYLQKENIIDESGMPKERFSAEFPKEGPSILRIQQVVRGDSAAYFCASSPPLAGQNIQYFGAGTRLSVL.